One and the same sample provided the 21 T cell receptor beta chains below, sequenced in a study of lymphopenia after photon versus proton radiotherapy. Repertoires were generated with immunoSEQ multiplex PCR, while TCRdb's copy carries only in-frame clones and drops some. The sample includes 68,000 or so clones, approximately 90% seen only once; the top ten take roughly 2.7%. The sequencing used peripheral blood, collected from a patient treated with photon-based radiotherapy. These receptors were taken from a woman in her 70s with pancreatic cancer.

The V and J genes are TRBV9 and TRBJ2-6; 7 nucleotides line up with TRBD1. This CDR3 has 18 amino acids. With 3 bases clipped from V and 0 bases from J, the junction kept 9 bases outside the gene matches. Germline CDR1 reads SGDLS; CDR2 reads YYNGEE. DNA of the CDR3: TGTGCCAGCAGCGGACCGGGACAGCAGAACTCTGGGGCCAACGTCCTGACTTTC. This translates into CASSGPGQQNSGANVLTF.

The V call is TRBV6-1, the J call TRBJ1-1; D is perhaps TRBD1 (6 bases). The CDR3 has 14 residues. The germline V gene has CDR1 MNHNS and CDR2 SASEGT. With 0 bases removed from V and 1 base from J, the gap between germline ends came to 6 bases. This CDR3 reads CASSEAGGNTEAFF. CDR3 in DNA: TGTGCCAGCAGTGAAGCAGGGGGGAACACTGAAGCTTTCTTT.

The V call is TRBV11-2, the J call TRBJ2-5; 7 bases agree with TRBD2. Germline-derived CDR1 and CDR2 are SGHAT and FQNNGV. The CDR3 is made up of 15 amino acids. V shed 4 bases and J 2 bases; nucleotides not matched to a gene: 7. DNA for the CDR3: TGTGCCAGCAGCTCCCAACCGGGAGGACAAGAGACCCAGTACTTC. Its translation is CASSSQPGGQETQYF.

The CDR3 DNA reads TGTGCCAGCAGCTTAAGGGCAGGGAACACCGGGGAGCTGTTTTTT. Encoded protein: CASSLRAGNTGELFF. This rearrangement joins TRBV11-1 to TRBJ2-2; no clear D. This CDR3 has 15 residues. Germline CDR1 and CDR2: SGHAT and FQDESV (reference sequence). The V and J ends lost 2 bases and 1 base respectively, with 8 bases between them. Looking up the rest from reference TRBV11-1 and TRBJ2-2 gives the full variable domain: EAEVAQSPRYKITEKSQAVAFWCDPISGHATLYWYRQILGQGPELLVQFQDESVVDDSQLPKDRFSAERLKGVDSTLKIQPAELGDSAMYLCASSLRAGNTGELFFGEGSRLTVL.

CDR3 loop: CASSHNPGGNTEAFF. CDR3 in DNA: TGTGCCAGCAGTCATAATCCAGGGGGAAACACTGAAGCTTTCTTT. This chain joins TRBV28 and TRBJ1-1, with 7 nucleotides matching TRBD1. With V trimmed by 5 bases and J by 2 bases, 8 bases remained unmatched. The CDR3 is 15 residues long. Per germline, CDR1 MDHEN and CDR2 SYDVKM.

This chain uses TRBV18 with TRBJ2-5; 8 bases fit TRBD2. The V gene's germline CDR1 is KGHSH and CDR2 LQKENI. Trimming took 2 bases from V and 9 from J; bases not matched to a gene: 5. The CDR3 runs 13 residues. Here the CDR3 DNA reads TGTGCCAGCTCACCAAGAGCGGGAGACCCCCAGTACTTC. This codes for CASSPRAGDPQYF. The variable domain in full, completed from reference TRBV18 and TRBJ2-5, reads NAGVMQNPRHLVRRRGQEARLRCSPMKGHSHVYWYRQLPEEGLKFMVYLQKENIIDESGMPKERFSAEFPKEGPSILRIQQVVRGDSAAYFCASSPRAGDPQYFGPGTRLLVL.

The chain has TRBV6-5 and TRBJ2-3; D gene uncertain. The CDR3 totals 14 residues. The V and J ends lost 1 base and 1 base respectively, with 6 bases between them. CDR1 is MNHEY and CDR2 is SVGAGI in the germline V gene. The CDR3 sequence: CASSYLTGTDTQYF. CDR3 sequence (DNA): TGTGCCAGCAGTTACTTAACAGGCACAGATACGCAGTATTTT.

The rearrangement links TRBV5-6 to TRBJ2-3; tentatively, D is TRBD1 (5 bases). The germline gives CDR1 SGHDT, CDR2 YYEEEE. Trimming stripped 3 bases from V and 0 bases from J, with 11 bases between. CDR3 length equals 15 residues. The CDR3 DNA reads as TGTGCCAGCAGCTGGCGACAGACTAGCACAGATACGCAGTATTTT. Its translation: CASSWRQTSTDTQYF.

The rearrangement joins TRBV6-6 to TRBJ1-1, with 7 bases identical to TRBD1. With V trimmed by 5 bases and J by 1 base, 4 bases remained unmatched. Germline CDR1 MNHNY, CDR2 SVGAGI (reference sequence). The CDR3 sequence is 14 residues long. Written as DNA, the CDR3 is TGTGCCAGCAGTGATACAGGGGCGAACACTGAAGCTTTCTTT. This sequence encodes CASSDTGANTEAFF.

This chain uses TRBV19 with TRBJ1-1; TRBD1 matches at 12 bases. CDR3 length: 17 amino acids. The V segment lost 2 bases and the J segment 0 bases; nucleotides outside the gene matches: 4. Looked up from germline, CDR1 is LNHDA and CDR2 is SQIVND (reference sequence). The CDR3 coding sequence is TGTGCCAGTAGTATAAAGGGACAGGGGGCTCTGAACACTGAAGCTTTCTTT. Its protein is CASSIKGQGALNTEAFF. Looking up the rest from reference TRBV19 and TRBJ1-1 gives the full variable domain: DGGITQSPKYLFRKEGQNVTLSCEQNLNHDAMYWYRQDPGQGLRLIYYSQIVNDFQKGDIAEGYSVSREKKESFPLTVTSAQKNPTAFYLCASSIKGQGALNTEAFFGQGTRLTVV.

The gene calls are TRBV7-2 and TRBJ2-5; no definite D call. This CDR3 is built from 14 residues. Germline V gene sequence: CDR1 SGHTA, CDR2 FQGNSA. V was shortened by 1 base and J by 4 bases, with 10 bases between the two germline ends. The CDR3: CASSLERMGETQYF. The CDR3 DNA is TGTGCCAGCAGCTTAGAACGGATGGGAGAGACCCAGTACTTC. The whole variable domain, filled in from reference TRBV7-2 and TRBJ2-5, reads GAGVSQSPSNKVTEKGKDVELRCDPISGHTALYWYRQSLGQGLEFLIYFQGNSAPDKSGLPSDRFSAERTGGSVSTLTIQRTQQEDSAVYLCASSLERMGETQYFGPGTRLLVL.

Concerning this clone: At one end the junction does not follow the germline gene, possibly because of a read error. This chain links TRBV7-2 with TRBJ2-7; 9 bases align to TRBD2. The CDR3 extends over 16 amino acids. Germline CDR1 is SGHTA and CDR2 is FQGNSA. CDR3 DNA: TGTGCCAGCAGTTTAGGAAGCGGGAGGCTCTCCTACGAGCAGTACTTC. As protein: CASSLGSGRLSYEQYF.

V usage is TRBV4-2 and J usage is TRBJ2-1; D is uncertain. The CDR3 sequence is 13 residues long. Germline V lookup: CDR1 LGHNA, CDR2 YNFKEQ. Trimming took off 2 bases at V and 12 bases at J, with 14 bases between the two ends. CDR3 in DNA: TGTGCCAGCAGCCAAACCCTAGAGGTTTGGCAGTTCTTC. As protein: CASSQTLEVWQFF.

The chain carries TRBV18 and TRBJ2-5; no firm D call. The CDR3 totals 13 residues. Trimming took off 1 base at V and 4 bases at J, with 7 bases between the two ends. The germline CDR1 and CDR2 sequences are KGHSH and LQKENI. The CDR3 reads CASSPQIPETQYF. The DNA for the CDR3 is TGTGCCAGCTCACCACAGATCCCAGAGACCCAGTACTTC. The full variable domain, rest sourced from reference TRBV18 and TRBJ2-5, is NAGVMQNPRHLVRRRGQEARLRCSPMKGHSHVYWYRQLPEEGLKFMVYLQKENIIDESGMPKERFSAEFPKEGPSILRIQQVVRGDSAAYFCASSPQIPETQYFGPGTRLLVL.

This chain joins TRBV18 and TRBJ2-7; a weak D match, TRBD1 (5 bases). Germline lookup yields CDR1 KGHSH and CDR2 LQKENI. V lost 3 bases, J lost 3 bases, and 9 bases lay in between. This CDR3 is built from 13 residues. The CDR3 loop is CASSPAGIYEQYF. The DNA for the CDR3 is TGTGCCAGCTCACCGGCAGGGATCTACGAGCAGTACTTC. The full variable domain, its missing parts supplied by reference TRBV18 and TRBJ2-7, is NAGVMQNPRHLVRRRGQEARLRCSPMKGHSHVYWYRQLPEEGLKFMVYLQKENIIDESGMPKERFSAEFPKEGPSILRIQQVVRGDSAAYFCASSPAGIYEQYFGPGTRLTVT.

This chain links TRBV4-3 with TRBJ2-3; the match to TRBD2 covers 9 bases. Germline CDR1 is LGHNA and CDR2 is YSLEER. This CDR3 spans 18 amino acids. V lost 0 bases, J lost 1 base, and 8 bases stayed unmatched. CDR3 sequence (DNA): TGCGCCAGCAGCCAAGATCTTACTAGCGGGTACGGCACAGATACGCAGTATTTT. It codes for CASSQDLTSGYGTDTQYF.

This clone occurred once. This chain uses TRBV27 with TRBJ2-7; D tentatively reads TRBD1 or TRBD2 (5 bases each). Between the trimmed V and J ends, which lost 5 bases and 2 bases, there was a span of 19 bases. The germline V gene encodes CDR1 MNHEY and CDR2 SMNVEV (reference sequence). This CDR3 spans 16 amino acids. CDR3 sequence: CASSTTFGTSTYEQYF. The CDR3 DNA reads TGTGCCAGCAGTACCACGTTCGGGACGTCCACCTACGAGCAGTACTTC.

This sequence joins TRBV5-1 and TRBJ2-2, with unresolved D. Germline CDR1 SGHRS, CDR2 YFSETQ. The CDR3 covers 14 residues. The V end was cut by 0 bases, the J end by 0 bases, with 3 bases between. CDR3 sequence: CASSLEANTGELFF. CDR3 nucleotide sequence: TGCGCCAGCAGCTTGGAAGCGAACACCGGGGAGCTGTTTTTT.

The CDR3 bases are TGTGCCAGCAGCCCTAGTGCAGGGGACACCGGGGAGCTGTTTTTT. Amino acids: CASSPSAGDTGELFF. V usage is TRBV7-6 and J usage is TRBJ2-2; D is perhaps TRBD1 (6 bases). V lost 5 bases and J 3 bases, leaving 13 bases between the germline ends. CDR3 size: 15 residues. From germline, CDR1 is SGHVS and CDR2 FNYEAQ. Full variable domain (rest looked up from reference TRBV7-6 and TRBJ2-2): GAGVSQSPRYKVTKRGQDVALRCDPISGHVSLYWYRQALGQGPEFLTYFNYEAQQDKSGLPNDRFSAERPEGSISTLTIQRTEQRDSAMYRCASSPSAGDTGELFFGEGSRLTVL.

This chain links TRBV5-5 with TRBJ2-7; 11 nucleotides match TRBD2. The J segment lost 3 bases and the V segment lost 4 bases, leaving 3 bases of the junction unmatched. The CDR3 totals 14 residues. Germline lookup yields CDR1 SGHKS and CDR2 YYEKEE (reference sequence). CDR3 DNA: TGTGCCAGCAGCACGGGACTAGCGGTCTACGAGCAGTACTTC. It specifies CASSTGLAVYEQYF.

This chain links TRBV9 with TRBJ2-4, with 9 bases aligning to TRBD2. The germline V gene encodes CDR1 SGDLS and CDR2 YYNGEE. This CDR3 comprises 18 residues. Trimming took 3 bases from V and 1 from J; bases not matched to a gene: 11. The DNA for the CDR3 is TGTGCCAGCAGCGCCTCCCAACAGCGGGAGGAGGCCAAAAACATTCAGTACTTC. Amino acids: CASSASQQREEAKNIQYF. The full variable domain, completed using reference TRBV9 and TRBJ2-4, is DSGVTQTPKHLITATGQRVTLRCSPRSGDLSVYWYQQSLDQGLQFLIQYYNGEERAKGNILERFSAQQFPDLHSELNLSSLELGDSALYFCASSASQQREEAKNIQYFGAGTRLSVL.